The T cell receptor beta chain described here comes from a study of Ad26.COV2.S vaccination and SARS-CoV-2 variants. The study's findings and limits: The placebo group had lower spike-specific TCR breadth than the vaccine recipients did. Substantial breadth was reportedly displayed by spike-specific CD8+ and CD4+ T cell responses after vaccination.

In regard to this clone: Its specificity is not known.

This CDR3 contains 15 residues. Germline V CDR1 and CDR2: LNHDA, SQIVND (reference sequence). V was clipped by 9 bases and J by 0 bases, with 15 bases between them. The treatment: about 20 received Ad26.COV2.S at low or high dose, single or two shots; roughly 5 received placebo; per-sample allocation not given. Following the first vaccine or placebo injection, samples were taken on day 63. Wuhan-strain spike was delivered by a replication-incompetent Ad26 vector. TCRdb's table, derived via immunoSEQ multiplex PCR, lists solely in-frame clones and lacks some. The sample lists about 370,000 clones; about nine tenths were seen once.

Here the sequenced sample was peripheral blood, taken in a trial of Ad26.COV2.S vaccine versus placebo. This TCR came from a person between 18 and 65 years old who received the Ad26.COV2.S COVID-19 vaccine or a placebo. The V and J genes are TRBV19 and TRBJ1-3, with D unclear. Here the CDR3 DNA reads TGTGCCAGCGATCCGACCGGGGACTCTGGAAACACCATATATTTT. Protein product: CASDPTGDSGNTIYF.